This T cell receptor (beta chain) originates from a study of early T cells in non-severe SARS-CoV-2 infection. This clonotype was seen a handful of times. TCRdb analysed the 5' RACE reads with MiXCR anew, one entry per CDR3 protein. The sample has 85,000 to 95,000 distinct CDR3 sequences; roughly 17% are singletons. The material was whole blood, obtained at baseline. The source of this sequence is an adult who was a healthcare worker with PCR-confirmed SARS-CoV-2 infection or an uninfected control (not recorded which).

The CDR3 protein is CATSSGGTDTQYF. The CDR3 bases are TGTGCCACCAGCTCGGGGGGCACAGATACGCAGTATTTT. The chain joins TRBV24-1 to TRBJ2-3; perhaps TRBD2 as D (6 bases). The CDR3 has 13 amino acids. CDR1 and CDR2 from the germline V gene are KGHDR and SFDVKD. The V end lost 7 bases, the J end lost 1 base, and 8 bases lay between the germline ends.